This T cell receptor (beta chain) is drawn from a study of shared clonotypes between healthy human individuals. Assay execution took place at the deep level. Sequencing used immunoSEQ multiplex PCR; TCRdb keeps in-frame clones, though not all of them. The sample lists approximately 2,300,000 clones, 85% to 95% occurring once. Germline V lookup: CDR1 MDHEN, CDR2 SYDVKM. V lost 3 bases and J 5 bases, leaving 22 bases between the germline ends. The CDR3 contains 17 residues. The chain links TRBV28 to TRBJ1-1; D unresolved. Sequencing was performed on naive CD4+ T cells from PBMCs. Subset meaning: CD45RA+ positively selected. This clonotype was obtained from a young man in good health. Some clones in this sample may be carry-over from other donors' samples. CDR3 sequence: CASSFLASGLLVTEAFF. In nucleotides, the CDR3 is TGTGCCAGCAGTTTTCTTGCGTCAGGCCTACTAGTTACTGAAGCTTTCTTT.